The clone carrying this TCR beta chain was observed a single time. Its antigen remains unidentified. No conserved phenylalanine or tryptophan ends this CDR3, so it is likely a read error. This specimen belongs to a study of OX40 agonist ivuxolimab in advanced cancers. Findings and caveats of the study: Some patients who did not respond also had low normalized T-cell clonal expansion.

V lost 5 bases and J lost 3, with 11 bases in between. CDR1 is SEHNR and CDR2 is FQNEAQ in the germline V gene (reference sequence). The CDR3 runs to 13 residues. Measured with immunoSEQ multiplex PCR; TCRdb has only the in-frame clones, and not every one. Of roughly 67,000 clones listed, 80% to 95% are singletons. This TCR came from an adult with an advanced solid tumor such as melanoma, head and neck, liver or kidney cancer. J is TRBJ2-7 and V is TRBV7-9; tentatively, D is TRBD1 or TRBD2 (5 bases each). The source material was CD4+ or CD8+ T cells sorted from blood, sampled in a trial of the OX40 agonist ivuxolimab. The CDR3 DNA reads as TGTGCCAGCAGCCGGGACGGGCGCTACGAGCAGTACCTC. Translating it yields CASSRDGRYEQYL.